This paragraph covers one TCR beta chain sequence. The antigen remains unidentified. This entry comes from a study of cytomegalovirus exposure and HLA in healthy donors. Study overall: T cells numbering about 179 million yielded some 110 million unique TCR beta sequences in an earlier analysis. General observations from the study: TCR sequences were mostly rare, though some public TCRs occurred in many donors.

Primers: 60 Vbeta forward and 13 Jbeta reverse. Produced via immunoSEQ multiplex PCR; TCRdb's table is partial and in-frame only. This table has roughly 80,000 clones, more than 60% appearing once. Germline V gives CDR1 SQVTM, CDR2 ANQGSEA. V was clipped by 6 bases and J by 8 bases; unmatched bases: 12. The CDR3 spans 14 residues. This clonotype was obtained from a man aged 45 to 65 in good health and CMV-seropositive. The specimen sequenced was PBMCs. This chain joins TRBV29-1 and TRBJ1-4; the match to TRBD1 covers 7 bases. The CDR3 coding sequence is TGCAGCGTAGCACCTACAGGGGTAAACGAAAAACTGTTTTTT. Residues: CSVAPTGVNEKLFF.